This T cell receptor beta chain comes out of a study of human thymus T cells. Method: immunoSEQ multiplex PCR; TCRdb's copy keeps in-frame clones and lacks some. The repertoire holds roughly 130,000 clones, with around 95% as singletons. Study outcomes and limitations: The related literature has documented a marked overlap of thymic repertoires among unrelated individuals. Thymic and blood repertoires appeared to show biased V and J gene usage.

After removal of 4 bases from V and 3 bases from J, the junction contained 13 bases not matched to a gene. Per germline, CDR1 MDHEN and CDR2 SYDVKM. The CDR3 loop spans 18 amino acids. Thymus was obtained from resections taken during corrective heart surgery. Infants served as donors; they were healthy and Finnish and were having corrective surgery for congenital heart defects. For this clone: Its antigen is undetermined.

This sequence was found in a boy under three years old with a congenital heart defect but otherwise immunologically healthy. Sequencing used thymus tissue. The chain is built from TRBV28 and TRBJ2-7; 12 nucleotides match TRBD1. In nucleotides, the CDR3 is TGTGCCAGCAGTTACCTCCCCGGGACAGGGGGCGCCAGCTACGAGCAGTACTTC. Translating gives CASSYLPGTGGASYEQYF.